This T cell receptor beta chain derives from a study of regulatory T cells in long-lasting Graves disease. Study-wide context: New Graves' disease cases had less than 3 months of antithyroid drugs.

Indicated time point: newly diagnosed GD, antithyroid drugs for less than 3 months. RNA from PBMCs was the source of the TCR library. Arm-PCR with iRepertoire HTBI primers amplified the CDR3 regions for these TCR beta libraries. MiXCR, run by TCRdb on the multiplex PCR reads, gives a single entry per CDR3 protein. The profile covers roughly 500,000 distinct CDR3 sequences, with 14% appearing a single time and about a sixth taken by the ten largest. This clonotype was counted at least ten times. Another study also made use of these data, one on T cells in Graves' hyperthyroidism and ophthalmopathy.

The receptor's source is a woman between 50 and 59 years old with Graves disease. The sample here was peripheral blood mononuclear cells (PBMCs), taken at new diagnosis, from a patient treated with antithyroid drugs.

CDR3 nucleotide sequence: TGCAGTGCTAGAGACCGGACAGTTAATGAAAAACTGTTTTTT. This encodes CSARDRTVNEKLFF. The chain combines TRBV20-1 with TRBJ1-4, with D possibly matching TRBD1 (6 bases). With 0 bases removed from V and 4 bases from J, the gap between germline ends came to 9 bases. This CDR3 contains 14 residues. Germline CDR1 is DFQATT and CDR2 is SNEGSKA (reference sequence).